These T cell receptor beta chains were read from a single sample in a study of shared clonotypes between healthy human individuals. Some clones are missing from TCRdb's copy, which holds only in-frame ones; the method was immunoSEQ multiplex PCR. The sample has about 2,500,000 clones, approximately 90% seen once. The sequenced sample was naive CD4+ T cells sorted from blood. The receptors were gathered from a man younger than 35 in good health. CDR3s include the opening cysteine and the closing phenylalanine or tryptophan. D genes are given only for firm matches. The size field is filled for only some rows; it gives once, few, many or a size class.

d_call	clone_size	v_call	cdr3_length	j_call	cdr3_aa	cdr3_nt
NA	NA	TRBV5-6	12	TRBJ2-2	CASSSVNGELFF	TGTGCCAGCAGCTCCGTCAACGGGGAGCTGTTTTTT
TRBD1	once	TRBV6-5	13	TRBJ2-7	CASMPTGHYEQYF	TGTGCCAGCATGCCGACAGGGCACTACGAGCAGTACTTC
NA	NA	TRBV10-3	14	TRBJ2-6	CAISSEAGANVLTF	TGTGCCATCAGCAGCGAGGCTGGGGCCAACGTCCTGACTTTC
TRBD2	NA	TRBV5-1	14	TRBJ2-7	CASSLLSGEYEQYF	TGCGCCAGCAGCCTTCTTAGCGGGGAATACGAGCAGTACTTC
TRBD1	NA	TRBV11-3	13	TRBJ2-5	CASSRTGAETQYF	TGTGCCAGCAGCCGCACAGGGGCGGAGACCCAGTACTTC
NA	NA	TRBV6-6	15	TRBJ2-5	CASSWTRVVGETQYF	TGTGCCAGCAGTTGGACCCGCGTAGTAGGGGAGACCCAGTACTTC
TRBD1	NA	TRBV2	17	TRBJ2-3	CASSETRGGLNTDTQYF	TGTGCCAGCAGTGAGACCCGAGGGGGCTTAAACACAGATACGCAGTATTTT
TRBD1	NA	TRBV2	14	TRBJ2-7	CASTLDRGPYEQYF	TGTGCCAGCACGCTTGACAGGGGGCCATACGAGCAGTACTTC
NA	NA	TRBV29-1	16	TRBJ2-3	CSVQKALTLPTDTQYF	TGCAGCGTTCAGAAGGCCCTTACCTTACCCACAGATACGCAGTATTTT
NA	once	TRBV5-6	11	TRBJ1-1	CASSLFREAFF	TGTGCCAGCAGCTTGTTCCGTGAAGCTTTCTTT
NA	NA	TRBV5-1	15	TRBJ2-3	CASSSQASSTDTQYF	TGCGCCAGCAGCTCTCAAGCTTCTAGCACAGATACGCAGTATTTT
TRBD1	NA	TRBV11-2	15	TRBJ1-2	CASSSIRTGVNGYTF	TGTGCCAGCAGCTCTATACGGACAGGGGTGAATGGCTACACCTTC
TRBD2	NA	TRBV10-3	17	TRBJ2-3	CAIREALAGVGTDTQYF	TGTGCCATCAGGGAAGCTCTAGCGGGAGTGGGAACAGATACGCAGTATTTT
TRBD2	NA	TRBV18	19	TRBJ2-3	CASSYFSPQLAGDTDTQYF	TGTGCCAGCTCATACTTCAGCCCCCAACTAGCGGGGGACACAGATACGCAGTATTTT
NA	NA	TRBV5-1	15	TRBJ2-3	CASSFGFPSTDTQYF	TGCGCCAGCAGCTTTGGATTTCCTAGCACAGATACGCAGTATTTT
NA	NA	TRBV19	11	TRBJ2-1	CASSRYNEQFF	TGTGCCAGTAGTCGATACAATGAGCAGTTCTTC
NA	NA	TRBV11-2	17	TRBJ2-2	CASSFPRRGWNTGELFF	TGTGCCAGCAGCTTTCCCCGCAGGGGCTGGAACACCGGGGAGCTGTTTTTT
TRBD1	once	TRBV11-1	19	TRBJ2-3	CASSLGWGTGGSRTDTQYF	TGTGCCAGCAGCTTAGGGTGGGGGACAGGAGGGTCACGGACAGATACGCAGTATTTT
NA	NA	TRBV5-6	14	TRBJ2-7	CASSWGTESYEQYF	TGTGCCAGCAGCTGGGGGACGGAGTCCTACGAGCAGTACTTC
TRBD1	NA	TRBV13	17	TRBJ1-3	CASSLRTGALSGNTIYF	TGTGCCAGCAGCTTGCGGACAGGGGCGTTATCTGGAAACACCATATATTTT